This T cell receptor (beta chain) was recorded in a study of blood T cells in healthy people across ages. V was pared by 1 base and J by 2 bases, with 13 bases of the junction left unmatched. The V gene's germline CDR1 is SGHRS and CDR2 YFSETQ. CDR3 length: 18 residues. A J-beta primer mix and a sample-barcoded 5' primer were used in a second PCR of roughly 6 to 11 cycles. Any given sample supplied a minimum of 3 million CDR3-containing paired-end reads. TCRdb re-derived calls from the 5' RACE reads in MiXCR, one entry per CDR3 protein. The sample shows over 750,000 distinct CDR3 sequences, 20% to 30% of them seen only once. These same records also appear under a second study, on T cells of mothers and their children.

Sequenced sample: blood. The TCR was taken from a boy aged 10-17 years in good health. V and J are TRBV5-1 and TRBJ2-3, with TRBD1 matching 7 bases. CDR3 nucleotide sequence: TGCGCCAGCAGCTTGTGGGGTGGGACAGTCGGACTCACAGATACGCAGTATTTT. Translated: CASSLWGGTVGLTDTQYF.